The sequence of this T cell receptor (beta chain) was determined in a study of CD8 T cells in ankylosing spondylitis. General study points: The disease-linked clones had a CD8+ phenotype and low blood frequencies. It appeared that ankylosing spondylitis blood was characterized by a TCR beta motif of 8 or 9 highly homologous variants.

The CDR3 length is 16 residues. V lost 8 bases and J lost 5; bases outside the gene matches: 13. Germline V gene data show CDR1 as ENHRY and CDR2 as SYGVKD. TCR beta libraries were made by quantitative 5'-RACE with molecular barcodes. TCRdb re-called the 5' RACE reads through MiXCR, storing one row per CDR3 protein. The sample has 400,000 or so distinct CDR3 sequences; 26% are singletons. Worth noting for this clonotype: Its cognate antigen is unknown.

Sequenced: blood, either unsorted or a sorted T cell fraction (not recorded which). The origin of this receptor is a male donor with ankylosing spondylitis. The rearrangement links TRBV10-3 to TRBJ2-3, with 10 bases identical to TRBD2. The CDR3 loop reads CAISRRLAGEGDTQYF. The CDR3, as DNA: TGTGCCATCTCACGTCGGCTAGCGGGAGAAGGAGATACGCAGTATTTT.